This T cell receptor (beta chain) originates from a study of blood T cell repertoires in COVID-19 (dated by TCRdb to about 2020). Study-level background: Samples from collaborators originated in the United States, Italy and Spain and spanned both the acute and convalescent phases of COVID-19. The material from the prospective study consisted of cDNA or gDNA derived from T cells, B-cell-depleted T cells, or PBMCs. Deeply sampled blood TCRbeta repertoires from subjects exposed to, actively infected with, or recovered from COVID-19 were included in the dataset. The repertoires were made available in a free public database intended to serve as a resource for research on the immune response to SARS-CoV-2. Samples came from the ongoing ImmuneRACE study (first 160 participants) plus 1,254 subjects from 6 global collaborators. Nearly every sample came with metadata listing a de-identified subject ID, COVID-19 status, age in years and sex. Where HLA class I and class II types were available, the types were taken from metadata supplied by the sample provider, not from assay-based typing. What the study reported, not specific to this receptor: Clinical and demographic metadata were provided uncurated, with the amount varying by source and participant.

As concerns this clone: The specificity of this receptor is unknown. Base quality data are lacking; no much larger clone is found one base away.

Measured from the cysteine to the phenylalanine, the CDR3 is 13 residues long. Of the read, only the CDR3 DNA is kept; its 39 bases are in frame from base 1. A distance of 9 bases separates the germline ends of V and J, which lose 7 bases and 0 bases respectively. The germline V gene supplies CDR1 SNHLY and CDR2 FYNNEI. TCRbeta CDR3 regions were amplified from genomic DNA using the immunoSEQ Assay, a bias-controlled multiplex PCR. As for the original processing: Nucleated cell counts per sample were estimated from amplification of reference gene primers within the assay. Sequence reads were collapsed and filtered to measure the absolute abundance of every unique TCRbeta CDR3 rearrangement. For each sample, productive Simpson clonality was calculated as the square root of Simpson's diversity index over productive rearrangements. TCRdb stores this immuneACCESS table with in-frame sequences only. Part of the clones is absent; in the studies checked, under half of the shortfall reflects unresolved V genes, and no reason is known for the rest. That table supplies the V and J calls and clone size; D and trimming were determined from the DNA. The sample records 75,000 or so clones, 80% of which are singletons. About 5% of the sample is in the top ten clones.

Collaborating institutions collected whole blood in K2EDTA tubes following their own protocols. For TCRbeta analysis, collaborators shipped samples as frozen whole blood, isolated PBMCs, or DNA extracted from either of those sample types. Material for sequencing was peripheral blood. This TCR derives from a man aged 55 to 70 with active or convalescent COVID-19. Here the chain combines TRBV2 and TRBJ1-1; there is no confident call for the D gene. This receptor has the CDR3 CASKIELNTEAFF. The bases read TGTGCCAGCAAAATTGAGTTGAACACTGAAGCTTTCTTT.